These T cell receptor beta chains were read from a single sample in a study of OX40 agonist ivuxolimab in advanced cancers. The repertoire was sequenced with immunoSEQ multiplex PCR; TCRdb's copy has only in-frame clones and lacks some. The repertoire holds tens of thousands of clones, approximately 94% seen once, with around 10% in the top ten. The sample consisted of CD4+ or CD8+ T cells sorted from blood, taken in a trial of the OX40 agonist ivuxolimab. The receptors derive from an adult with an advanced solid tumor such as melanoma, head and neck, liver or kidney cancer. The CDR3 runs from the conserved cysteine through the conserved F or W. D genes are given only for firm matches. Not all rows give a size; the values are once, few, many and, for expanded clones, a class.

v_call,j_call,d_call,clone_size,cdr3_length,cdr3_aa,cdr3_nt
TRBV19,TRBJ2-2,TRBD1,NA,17,CASSIAHRDSPTGELFF,TGTGCCAGTAGTATAGCCCACCGGGACAGTCCCACCGGGGAGCTGTTTTTT
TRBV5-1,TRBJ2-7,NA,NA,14,CAGTLGWGAHEQYF,TGCGCCGGCACCTTGGGTTGGGGGGCCCACGAGCAGTACTTC
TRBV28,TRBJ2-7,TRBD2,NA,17,CASSLKGRGRMRYEQYF,TGTGCCAGCAGTCTAAAGGGGAGGGGCAGGATGAGGTACGAGCAGTACTTC
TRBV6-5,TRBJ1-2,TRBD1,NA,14,CASSNRGNYGSYTF,TGTGCCAGCAGCAACAGGGGTAACTATGGTAGCTACACCTTC
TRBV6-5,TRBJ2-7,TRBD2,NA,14,CASSFSGTTYEQYF,TGTGCCAGCAGTTTCAGCGGGACCACCTACGAGCAGTACTTC
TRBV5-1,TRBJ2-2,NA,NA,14,CASSWGELSGELFF,TGCGCCAGCAGCTGGGGGGAGCTGAGCGGGGAGCTGTTTTTT
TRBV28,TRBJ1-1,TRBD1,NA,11,CASSEGAWAFF,TGTGCCAGCAGTGAGGGGGCTTGGGCTTTCTTT
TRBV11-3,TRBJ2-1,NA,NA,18,CASSAIGSGVPPYNEQFF,TGTGCCAGCAGCGCAATCGGTTCTGGCGTCCCTCCCTACAATGAGCAGTTCTTC
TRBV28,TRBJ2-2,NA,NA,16,CASSPALGISTGELFF,TGTGCCAGCAGCCCGGCCCTGGGCATCAGCACCGGGGAGCTGTTTTTT
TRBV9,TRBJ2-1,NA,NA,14,CASSADLLRHEQFF,TGTGCCAGCAGCGCCGACCTCCTGAGGCATGAGCAGTTCTTC
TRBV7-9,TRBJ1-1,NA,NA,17,CASSSAPQRIYDTEAFF,TGTGCCAGCAGCTCGGCCCCACAGCGGATATACGACACTGAAGCTTTCTTT
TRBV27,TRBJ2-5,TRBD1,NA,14,CASSPRTGYPTQYF,TGTGCCAGCAGTCCCCGGACAGGGTATCCGACCCAGTACTTC
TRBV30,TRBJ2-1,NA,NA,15,CAWMPGATSYNEQFF,TGTGCCTGGATGCCAGGGGCTACCTCCTACAATGAGCAGTTCTTC
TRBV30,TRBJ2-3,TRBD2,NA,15,CAWGLAGTRGDTQYF,TGTGCCTGGGGACTAGCGGGAACCCGGGGAGATACGCAGTATTTT
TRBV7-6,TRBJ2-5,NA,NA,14,CASSFVIGTETQYF,TGTGCCAGCAGCTTTGTGATCGGGACGGAGACCCAGTACTTC
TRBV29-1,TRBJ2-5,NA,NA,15,CSVDVQGPLEETQYF,TGCAGCGTTGATGTTCAAGGTCCTTTGGAGGAGACCCAGTACTTC
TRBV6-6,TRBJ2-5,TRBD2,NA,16,CASSLLVGGRKETQYF,TGTGCCAGCAGCCTACTGGTTGGCGGGAGAAAAGAGACCCAGTACTTC
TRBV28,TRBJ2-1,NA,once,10,CASSRGEQFF,TGTGCCAGCAGTCGGGGTGAGCAGTTCTTC
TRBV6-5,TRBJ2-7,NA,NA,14,CASSYEPRSYEQYF,TGTGCCAGCAGTTACGAGCCAAGGTCGTACGAGCAGTACTTC
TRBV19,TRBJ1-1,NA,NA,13,CASSIGGNTEAFF,TGTGCCAGTAGTATAGGGGGGAACACTGAAGCTTTCTTT
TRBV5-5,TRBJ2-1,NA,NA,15,CASSSITLAYYEQFF,TGTGCCAGCAGCAGTATCACCCTAGCCTACTATGAGCAGTTCTTC
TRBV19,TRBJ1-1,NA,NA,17,CASSIDHGLTGNTEAFF,TGTGCCAGTAGTATAGACCACGGACTAACGGGTAACACTGAAGCTTTCTTT
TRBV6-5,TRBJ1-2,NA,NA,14,CASSYGGADRGYTF,TGTGCCAGCAGTTACGGCGGGGCGGATCGCGGCTACACCTTC
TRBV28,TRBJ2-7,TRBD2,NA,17,CAVQQDGLAGYVHEQYF,TGTGCCGTACAGCAGGATGGGCTAGCGGGATATGTGCACGAGCAGTACTTC
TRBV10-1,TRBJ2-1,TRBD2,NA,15,CASSTGTSGSNEQFF,TGCGCCAGCAGTACCGGGACTAGCGGGAGCAATGAGCAGTTCTTC
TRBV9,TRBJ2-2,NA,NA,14,CASSVAQNTGELFF,TGTGCCAGCAGCGTGGCACAGAACACCGGGGAGCTGTTTTTT
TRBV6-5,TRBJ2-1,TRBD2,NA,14,CASSPSGSYNEQFF,TGTGCCAGCAGTCCTAGCGGGTCCTACAATGAGCAGTTCTTC
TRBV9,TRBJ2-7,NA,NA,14,CASTLREGSGEQYF,TGTGCCAGCACCCTAAGAGAAGGGAGTGGCGAGCAGTACTTC
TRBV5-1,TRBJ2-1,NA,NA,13,CASSYGSYNEQFF,TGCGCCAGCAGCTATGGTAGCTACAATGAGCAGTTCTTC
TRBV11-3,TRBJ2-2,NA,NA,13,CASQETNTGELFF,TGTGCCAGTCAGGAGACGAACACCGGGGAGCTGTTTTTT
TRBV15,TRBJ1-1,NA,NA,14,CATSSYDRDTEAFF,TGTGCCACCAGCTCCTACGATAGGGACACTGAAGCTTTCTTT
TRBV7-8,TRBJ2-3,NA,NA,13,CADGLGVTDTQYF,TGTGCCGACGGGTTGGGTGTCACAGATACGCAGTATTTT
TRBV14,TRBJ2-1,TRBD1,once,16,CASSSRDRGMYNEQFF,TGTGCCAGCAGCTCCCGGGACAGGGGAATGTACAATGAGCAGTTCTTC
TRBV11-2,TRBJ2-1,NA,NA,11,CASSLGNEQFF,TGTGCCAGCAGCTTAGGTAATGAGCAGTTCTTC
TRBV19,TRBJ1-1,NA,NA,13,CASGSGGIPEAFF,TGTGCCAGTGGAAGTGGAGGGATTCCTGAAGCTTTCTTT
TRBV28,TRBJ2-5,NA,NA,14,CASSPPGAQETQYF,TGTGCCAGCAGTCCGCCAGGGGCACAAGAGACCCAGTACTTC
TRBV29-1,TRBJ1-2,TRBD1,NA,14,CSTQDREYNYGYTF,TGCAGCACTCAGGACAGGGAATATAACTATGGCTACACCTTC
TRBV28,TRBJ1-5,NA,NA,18,CASSSYLFLGDSNQPQHF,TGTGCCAGCAGTTCTTACCTATTTTTGGGGGATAGCAATCAGCCCCAGCATTTT
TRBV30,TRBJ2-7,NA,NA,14,CAWSVGPSSYEQYF,TGTGCCTGGAGTGTGGGTCCGTCATCCTACGAGCAGTACTTC
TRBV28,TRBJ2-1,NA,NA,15,CASSFEGGPYNEQFF,TGTGCCAGCAGTTTTGAGGGGGGACCCTACAATGAGCAGTTCTTC